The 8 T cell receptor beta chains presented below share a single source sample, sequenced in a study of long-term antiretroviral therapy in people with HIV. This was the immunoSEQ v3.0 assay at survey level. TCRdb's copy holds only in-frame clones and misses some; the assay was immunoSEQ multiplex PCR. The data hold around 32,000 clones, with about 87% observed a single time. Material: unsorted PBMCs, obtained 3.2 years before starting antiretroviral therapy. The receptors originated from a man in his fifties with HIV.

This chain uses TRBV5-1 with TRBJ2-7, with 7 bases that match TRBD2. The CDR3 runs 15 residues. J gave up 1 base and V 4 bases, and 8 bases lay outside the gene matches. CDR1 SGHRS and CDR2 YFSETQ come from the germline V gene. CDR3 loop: CASSPWASGSYEQYF. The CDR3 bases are TGCGCCAGCAGCCCCTGGGCTAGCGGATCCTACGAGCAGTACTTC.

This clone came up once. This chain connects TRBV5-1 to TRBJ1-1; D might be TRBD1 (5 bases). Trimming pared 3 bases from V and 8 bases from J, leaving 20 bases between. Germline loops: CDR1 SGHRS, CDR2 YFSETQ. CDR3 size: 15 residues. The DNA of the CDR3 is TGCGCCAGCAGCTCCAAAGCTACAGGCTACCCCGAAGCTTTCTTT. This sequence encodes CASSSKATGYPEAFF.

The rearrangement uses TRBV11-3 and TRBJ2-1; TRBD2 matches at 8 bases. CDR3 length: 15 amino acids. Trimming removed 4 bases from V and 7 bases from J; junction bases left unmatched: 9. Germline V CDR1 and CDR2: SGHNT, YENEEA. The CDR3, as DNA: TGTGCCAGCAGCTCCGGACGGGAGGGCCGAAATGAGCAGTTCTTC. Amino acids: CASSSGREGRNEQFF.

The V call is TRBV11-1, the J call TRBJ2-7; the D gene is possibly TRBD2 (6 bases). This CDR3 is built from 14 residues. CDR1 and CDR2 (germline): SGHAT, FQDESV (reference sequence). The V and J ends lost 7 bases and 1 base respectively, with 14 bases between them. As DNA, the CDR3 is TGTGCCAGCACCTCTGATCGGGAGTCCTACGAGCAGTACTTC. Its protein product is CASTSDRESYEQYF.

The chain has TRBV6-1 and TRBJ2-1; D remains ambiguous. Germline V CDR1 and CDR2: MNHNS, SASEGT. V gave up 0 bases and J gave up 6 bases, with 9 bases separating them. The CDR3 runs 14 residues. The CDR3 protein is CASSEAYFANEQFF. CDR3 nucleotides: TGTGCCAGCAGTGAAGCGTATTTCGCCAATGAGCAGTTCTTC.

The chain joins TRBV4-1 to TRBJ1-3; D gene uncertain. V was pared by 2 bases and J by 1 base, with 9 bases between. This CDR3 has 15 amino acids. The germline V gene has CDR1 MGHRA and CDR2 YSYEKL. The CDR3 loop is CASSQRVGSGNTIYF. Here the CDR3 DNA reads TGCGCCAGCAGCCAAAGAGTGGGATCTGGAAACACCATATATTTT.

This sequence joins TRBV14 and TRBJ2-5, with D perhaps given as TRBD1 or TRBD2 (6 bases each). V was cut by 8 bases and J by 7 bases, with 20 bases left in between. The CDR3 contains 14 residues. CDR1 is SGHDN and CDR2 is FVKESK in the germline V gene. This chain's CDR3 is CASSPGRWGATQYF. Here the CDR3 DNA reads TGTGCCAGCTCCCCTGGTCGGTGGGGGGCGACCCAGTACTTC. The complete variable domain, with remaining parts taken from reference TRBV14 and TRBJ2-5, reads EAGVTQFPSHSVIEKGQTVTLRCDPISGHDNLYWYRRVMGKEIKFLLHFVKESKQDESGMPNNRFLAERTGGTYSTLKVQPAELEDSGVYFCASSPGRWGATQYFGPGTRLLVL.

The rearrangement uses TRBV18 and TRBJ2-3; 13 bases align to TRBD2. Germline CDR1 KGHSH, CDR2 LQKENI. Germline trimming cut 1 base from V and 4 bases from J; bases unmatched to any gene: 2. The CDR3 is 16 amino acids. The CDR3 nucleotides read TGTGCCAGCTCACCACAACTAGCGGGAGGGCCAGATACGCAGTATTTT. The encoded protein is CASSPQLAGGPDTQYF. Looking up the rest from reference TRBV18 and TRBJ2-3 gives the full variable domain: NAGVMQNPRHLVRRRGQEARLRCSPMKGHSHVYWYRQLPEEGLKFMVYLQKENIIDESGMPKERFSAEFPKEGPSILRIQQVVRGDSAAYFCASSPQLAGGPDTQYFGPGTRLTVL.